The following is a TCR beta chain sequence with its context. There are 15 residues in the CDR3. Germline CDR1 is SGHTA and CDR2 is FQGTGA. V was clipped by 3 bases and J by 3 bases; unmatched bases: 2. Per the study methods: The assay estimated nucleated cells by amplifying reference gene primers. Clones were sequenced by immunoSEQ multiplex PCR, and TCRdb holds only the in-frame ones, with some missing. That table gives V, J and clone size, and the DNA gave D and trimming. The sample contains tens of thousands of clones, 85% of which appear only once. This specimen comes from a study of blood T cell repertoires in COVID-19.

The sample comprised peripheral blood. The gene calls are TRBV7-3 and TRBJ2-6; 7 bases fit TRBD1. The TCR was taken from a human donor in a cohort sampled during active COVID-19. CDR3 DNA sequence: TGTGCCAGCAGCTTGACAGGGCTTGGGGCCAACGTCCTGACTTTC. It encodes CASSLTGLGANVLTF.